This T cell receptor beta chain was sequenced for a study of CD8 T cells in Susac syndrome. When the RNA was reverse transcribed, random hexamers were used with an input of roughly 0.45 to 1 ug. From the immunoSEQ multiplex PCR reads, TCRdb called clonotypes with MiXCR, one entry per CDR3 protein. Of 150,000 to 190,000 distinct CDR3 sequences in the sample, around 95% were seen once. Sequenced: CD8+ T cells from PBMCs. The source is a human donor with multiple sclerosis.

The CDR3 protein is CASSSLSSNQPQHF. CDR3 DNA: TGTGCCAGCAGTTCCCTCAGTAGCAATCAGCCCCAGCATTTT. This chain uses TRBV27 with TRBJ1-5; D uncertain. From germline, CDR1 is MNHEY and CDR2 SMNVEV (reference sequence). Between the trimmed V and J ends, which lost 4 bases and 0 bases, there was a span of 7 bases. The CDR3 loop spans 14 amino acids.